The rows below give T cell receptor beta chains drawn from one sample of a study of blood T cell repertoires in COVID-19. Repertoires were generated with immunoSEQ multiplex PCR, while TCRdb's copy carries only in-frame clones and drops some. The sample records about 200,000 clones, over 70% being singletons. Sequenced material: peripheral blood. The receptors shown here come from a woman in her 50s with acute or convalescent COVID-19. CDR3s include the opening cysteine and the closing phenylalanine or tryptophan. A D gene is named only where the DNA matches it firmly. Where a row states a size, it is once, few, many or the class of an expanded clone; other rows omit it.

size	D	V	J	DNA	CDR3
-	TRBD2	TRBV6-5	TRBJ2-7	TGTGCCAGCAGGCCGGGACTAGCGGGAGAGTGGCGGCAGTACTTC	CASRPGLAGEWRQYF
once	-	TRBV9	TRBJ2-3	TGTGCCAGCAGCTCCACAGGCGGAGGGTGGACAGATACGCAGTATTTT	CASSSTGGGWTDTQYF
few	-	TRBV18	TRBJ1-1	TGTGCCAGCTCACCCGGACACATGAACACTGAAGCTTTCTTT	CASSPGHMNTEAFF
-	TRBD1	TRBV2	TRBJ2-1	TGTGCCAGCAGAACCGGGACAGGGATTGGTGAGCAGTTCTTC	CASRTGTGIGEQFF
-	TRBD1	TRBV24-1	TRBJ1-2	TGTGCCACCGGGGGACAGGGGGCTGGAGGCTACACCTTC	CATGGQGAGGYTF
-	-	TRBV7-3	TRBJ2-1	TGTGCCAGCAGCGACTGGTCCCTAAGCTCCTACAATGAGCAGTTCTTC	CASSDWSLSSYNEQFF
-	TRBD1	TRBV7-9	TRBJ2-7	TGTGCCAGCAGCGGACAACAGGGGGCGGTCCCCTGGGAGCAGTACTTC	CASSGQQGAVPWEQYF
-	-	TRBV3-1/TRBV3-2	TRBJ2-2	TGTGCCAGCAGCCAGGCTTTTGGGGAGCTGTTTTTT	CASSQAFGELFF
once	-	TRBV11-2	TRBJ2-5	TGTGCCAGCGGCGGGACAGCCCAAGAGACCCAGTACTTC	CASGGTAQETQYF
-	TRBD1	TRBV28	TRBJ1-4	TGTGCCAGCAGTGGACCCGGGACAGGGGGCAAAGAAAAACTGTTTTTT	CASSGPGTGGKEKLFF
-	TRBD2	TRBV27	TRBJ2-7	TGTGCCAGCAGCTTAGCGGGAGGCAGTTCCTACGAGCAGTACTTC	CASSLAGGSSYEQYF
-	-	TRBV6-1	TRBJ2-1	TGTGCCAGCAGTGAATCGAGGGCCGGCTCCTACAATGAGCAGTTCTTC	CASSESRAGSYNEQFF
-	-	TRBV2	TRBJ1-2	TGTGCCAGCAGTGAAGCGGGCCGGGCAGGGAACTATGGCTACACCTTC	CASSEAGRAGNYGYTF
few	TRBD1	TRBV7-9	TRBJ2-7	TGTGCCAGCACCTCTTCCACAGGGGGATACCAAAACTACGAGCAGTACTTC	CASTSSTGGYQNYEQYF
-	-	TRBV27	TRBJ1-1	TGTGCCAGCAGTCCCTCGACGGGGTTCACTGAAGCTTTCTTT	CASSPSTGFTEAFF
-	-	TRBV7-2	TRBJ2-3	TGTGCCAGCAGCTTAGCACCAGCGGGTGGAACAGATACGCAGTATTTT	CASSLAPAGGTDTQYF
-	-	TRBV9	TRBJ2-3	TGTGCCAGCAGCACCGGGGGTAGCGCAGATACGCAGTATTTT	CASSTGGSADTQYF
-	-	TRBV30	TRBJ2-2	TGTGCCTGGAGTGTATCGAGGGTGAACACCGGGGAGCTGTTTTTT	CAWSVSRVNTGELFF
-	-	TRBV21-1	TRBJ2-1	TGTGCCAGCAGCTGCTTGAATCCCAAAGCCCGGGACTCCCACTACAATGAGCAGTTCTTC	CASSCLNPKARDSHYNEQFF
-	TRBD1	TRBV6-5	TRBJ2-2	TGTGCCAGCAGTTACTCGGACAGGAGGACCGGGGAGCTGTTTTTT	CASSYSDRRTGELFF
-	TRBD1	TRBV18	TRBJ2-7	TGTGCCAGCTCACCACGCCCCGGGACAGGCACCTACGAGCAGTACTTC	CASSPRPGTGTYEQYF
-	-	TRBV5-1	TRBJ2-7	TGCGCCAGCAGCTTAAAGGACAGCCCGCTCTCCTACGAGCAGTACTTC	CASSLKDSPLSYEQYF
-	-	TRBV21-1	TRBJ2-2	TGTGCCAGCAGCAAAATATATATTGGGGGACAGGGAGAATGCGCGAACACCGGGGAGCTGTTTTTT	CASSKIYIGGQGECANTGELFF
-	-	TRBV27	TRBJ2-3	TGTGCCAGCAGTTTATCTCGGGGGATTACAGATACGCAGTATTTT	CASSLSRGITDTQYF
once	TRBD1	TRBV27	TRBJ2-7	TGTGCCAGCAGTTTCGGGACAGGGGCCGAGCAGTACTTC	CASSFGTGAEQYF
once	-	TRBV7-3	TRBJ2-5	TGTGCCAGCAGCTTAGTAGCGGACCGCCAAGAGACCCAGTACTTC	CASSLVADRQETQYF
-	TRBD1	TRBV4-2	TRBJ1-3	TGTGCCAGCAGCCCGCGGACAGGAGGAAACACCATATATTTT	CASSPRTGGNTIYF
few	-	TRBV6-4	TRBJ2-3	TGTGCCAGCAGTGACTCGATGGGGGCTACGCAGTATTTT	CASSDSMGATQYF
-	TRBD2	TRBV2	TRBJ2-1	TGTGCCAGCAGTGACGGACTAGCGGGAGGAAACAATGAGCAGTTCTTC	CASSDGLAGGNNEQFF
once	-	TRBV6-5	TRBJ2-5	TGTGCCAGCAGTTGGAGTTCCGGTCAAGAGACCCAGTACTTC	CASSWSSGQETQYF
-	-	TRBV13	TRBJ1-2	TGTGCCAGCAGCCTAAACAGGGAGGGCTACACCTTC	CASSLNREGYTF
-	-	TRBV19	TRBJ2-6	TGTGCCAGTAGTATGATGGGGCAGGGGGCCAACGTCCTGACTTTC	CASSMMGQGANVLTF
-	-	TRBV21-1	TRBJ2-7	TGTGCCAGCAGCAAGCGCGCAAGAAAGATAGTCTACGAGCAGTACTTC	CASSKRARKIVYEQYF
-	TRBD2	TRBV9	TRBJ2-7	TGTGCCAGCAGCGTAGCTCCTAGCGGGGGCGCCTACGAGCAGTACTTC	CASSVAPSGGAYEQYF
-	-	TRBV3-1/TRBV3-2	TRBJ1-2	TGTGCCAGCAGCCCCCAAAGGTTCGGGGGAGGCTATGGCTACACCTTC	CASSPQRFGGGYGYTF
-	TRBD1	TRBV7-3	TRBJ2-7	TGTGCCAGCAGCGCGGACAGGGCCAGGGACGAGCAGTACTTC	CASSADRARDEQYF